The source of this T cell receptor (beta chain) is a study of early T cells in non-severe SARS-CoV-2 infection. Whole-study context: Alpha and beta chains were unpaired, from unsorted whole-blood bulk RNA.

Findings and caveats of the study: VDJdb matches were skewed toward anti-spike CD8 T cell responses.

Germline-derived CDR1 and CDR2 are SGHVS and FQNEAQ. V was shortened by 4 bases and J by 1 base, with 8 bases between the two germline ends. The CDR3 loop spans 14 amino acids. This clonotype was detected many times. The antigen remains unidentified. Attached unique molecular identifiers marked individual cDNA molecules. TCRdb itself ran the 5' RACE reads through MiXCR, one entry per CDR3 protein. The data contain about 77,000 distinct CDR3 sequences, about 9.6% of them singletons. Sequenced input: whole blood. V is TRBV7-8 and J is TRBJ2-4, with D uncertain. This receptor was obtained from an adult who was a healthcare worker with PCR-confirmed SARS-CoV-2 infection or an uninfected control (not recorded which). CDR3 DNA sequence: TGTGCCAGCAGCTCTGTCGGGGCCAAAAACATTCAGTACTTC. The encoded protein is CASSSVGAKNIQYF.